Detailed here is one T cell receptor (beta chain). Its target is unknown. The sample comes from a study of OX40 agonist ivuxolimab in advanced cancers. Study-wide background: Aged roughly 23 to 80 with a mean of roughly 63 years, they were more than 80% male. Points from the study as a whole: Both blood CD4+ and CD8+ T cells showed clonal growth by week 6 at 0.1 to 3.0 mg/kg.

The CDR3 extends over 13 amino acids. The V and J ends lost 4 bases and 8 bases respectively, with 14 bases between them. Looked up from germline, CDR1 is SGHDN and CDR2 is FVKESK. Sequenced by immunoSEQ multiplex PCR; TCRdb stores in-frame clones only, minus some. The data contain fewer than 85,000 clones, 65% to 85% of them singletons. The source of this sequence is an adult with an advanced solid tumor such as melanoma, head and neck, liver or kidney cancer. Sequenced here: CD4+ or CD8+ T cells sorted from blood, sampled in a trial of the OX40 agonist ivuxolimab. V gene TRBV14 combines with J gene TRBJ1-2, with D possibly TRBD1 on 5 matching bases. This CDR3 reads CASSPSGGGGYTF. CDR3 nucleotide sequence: TGTGCCAGCAGCCCGAGCGGGGGAGGAGGCTACACCTTC.